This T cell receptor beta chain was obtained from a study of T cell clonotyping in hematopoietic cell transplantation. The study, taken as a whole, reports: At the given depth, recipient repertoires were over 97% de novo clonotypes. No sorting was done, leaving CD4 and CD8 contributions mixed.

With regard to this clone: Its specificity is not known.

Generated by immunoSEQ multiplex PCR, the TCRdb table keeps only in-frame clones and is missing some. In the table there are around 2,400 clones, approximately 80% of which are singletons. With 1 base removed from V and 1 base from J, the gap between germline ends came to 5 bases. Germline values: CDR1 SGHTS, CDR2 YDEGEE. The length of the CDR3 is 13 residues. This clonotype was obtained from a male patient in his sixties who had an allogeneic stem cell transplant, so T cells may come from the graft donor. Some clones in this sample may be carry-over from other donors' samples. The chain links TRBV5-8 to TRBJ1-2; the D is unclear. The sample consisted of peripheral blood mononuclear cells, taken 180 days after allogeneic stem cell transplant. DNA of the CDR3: TGTGCCAGCAGCTTGACAGTTAACTATGGCTACACCTTC. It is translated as CASSLTVNYGYTF.